Each of the 22 T cell receptor beta chains below was sequenced from the same sample in a study of CD8 T cells in Susac syndrome (dated by TCRdb to between 2018 and 2021). Libraries were prepared through the immunoSEQ multiplex PCR assay. RNA was extracted using the RNeasy kit, and about 0.45 to 1 ug of the RNA was reverse transcribed with random hexamers. TCRdb trimmed the raw reads at Q25, called clones with MiXCR and kept productive beta chains. Every CDR3 protein is listed once, alongside the most common genes and DNA of its rows. Across this sample there are fewer than 90,000 distinct CDR3 sequences, with approximately 95% seen only once. The top ten hold less than 0.95% of the sample. Source material: CD8+ T cells from PBMCs. These receptors originate from a human donor with Susac syndrome.

CDR3 nucleotides: TGTGCCAGCAGCTTCCTAGCGACCGAGCAGTACTTC. Protein sequence: CASSFLATEQYF. V is TRBV7-2 and J is TRBJ2-7, with a possible D match to TRBD2 (6 bases). Germline CDR1 SGHTA, CDR2 FQGNSA. V was clipped by 3 bases and J by 6 bases, with 9 bases between them. There are 12 residues in the CDR3.

V and J are TRBV29-1 and TRBJ1-2; no firm D call. Trimming took off 2 bases at V and 0 bases at J, with 16 bases between the two ends. This CDR3 is 16 amino acids long. CDR1 is SQVTM and CDR2 is ANQGSEA in the germline V gene. CDR3 loop: CSVENGEGSANYGYTF. The CDR3 region has the DNA TGCAGCGTTGAAAACGGGGAAGGCTCCGCTAACTATGGCTACACCTTC.

The gene calls are TRBV15 and TRBJ1-1, with TRBD1 as a possible D gene (5 bases). Trimming stripped 5 bases from V and 4 bases from J, with 17 bases between. Germline-derived CDR1 and CDR2 are LNHNV and YYDKDF (reference sequence). CDR3 length: 15 amino acids. The chain's CDR3 is CATSHKGALSTEAFF. DNA for the CDR3: TGTGCCACCAGCCACAAAGGGGCATTGAGCACTGAAGCTTTCTTT.

The V and J genes are TRBV30 and TRBJ1-3, with D maybe TRBD1 (6 bases). Germline V lookup: CDR1 GTSNPN, CDR2 SVGIG (reference sequence). The CDR3 is 13 amino acids. V was shortened by 4 bases and J by 6 bases, with 13 bases between the two germline ends. CDR3 nucleotide sequence: TGTGCCTGGAACCAGGGGTTCGAAAACACCATATATTTT. Protein: CAWNQGFENTIYF.

The chain couples TRBV27 to TRBJ2-7; the match to TRBD1 covers 11 bases. Germline V gives CDR1 MNHEY, CDR2 SMNVEV (reference sequence). With V trimmed by 6 bases and J by 3 bases, 4 bases remained unmatched. The CDR3 consists of 14 residues. CDR3 nucleotides: TGTGCCAGCAGATCCGGGACAGGGGGCTACGAGCAGTACTTC. This codes for CASRSGTGGYEQYF.

The chain has TRBV4-3 and TRBJ2-7; 9 positions agree with TRBD2. The J segment lost 3 bases and the V segment lost 2 bases, leaving 2 bases of the junction unmatched. The CDR3 has 14 residues. Germline V gene sequence: CDR1 LGHNA, CDR2 YSLEER. CDR3: CASSQLAGNYEQYF. CDR3 nucleotides: TGCGCCAGCAGCCAACTAGCGGGAAACTACGAGCAGTACTTC.

The rearrangement links TRBV12-3 or TRBV12-4 to TRBJ2-1, with D unclear. The V gene lost 6 bases and the J gene lost 5 bases, with 11 bases spanning the gap. The length of the CDR3 is 13 residues. CDR3 DNA: TGTGCCAGCAGCTCACACTTAAACAATGAGCAGTTCTTC. This translates into CASSSHLNNEQFF.

The chain carries TRBV6-6 and TRBJ2-3; D gene uncertain. The CDR3 totals 11 residues. V dropped 2 bases and J dropped 7 bases, with 4 bases sitting between them. From germline, CDR1 is MNHNY and CDR2 SVGAGI (reference sequence). CDR3 in amino acids: CASSYENTQYF. In DNA form, the CDR3 reads TGTGCCAGCAGTTACGAAAATACGCAGTATTTT.

The chain is built from TRBV15 and TRBJ2-7, with D maybe TRBD2 (5 bases). V was trimmed by 9 bases and J by 6 bases, leaving 15 bases between them. CDR3 size: 12 residues. The germline V gene has CDR1 LNHNV and CDR2 YYDKDF (reference sequence). CDR3 region: CATGTSAGEQYF. The CDR3 coding sequence is TGTGCCACAGGTACGTCGGCGGGCGAGCAGTACTTC.

The V and J genes are TRBV20-1 and TRBJ2-1; 10 bases match TRBD2. The CDR3 runs 13 residues. Trimming cost V 7 bases and J 3 bases; bases outside gene matches: 3. CDR1 and CDR2 (germline): DFQATT, SNEGSKA (reference sequence). The CDR3 spells CSGGLANYNEQFF. The CDR3 bases are TGCAGTGGGGGACTAGCGAACTACAATGAGCAGTTCTTC.

The chain couples TRBV4-3 to TRBJ1-2; D is unclear. The germline CDR1 and CDR2 sequences are LGHNA and YSLEER. Trimming shortened V by 0 bases and J by 7 bases, and 6 bases separated the two germline ends. This CDR3 contains 12 residues. This CDR3 is CASSQDHIGYTF. Here the CDR3 DNA reads TGCGCCAGCAGCCAAGATCATATTGGCTACACCTTC.

This chain uses TRBV24-1 with TRBJ2-2; TRBD2 is a possible D gene (7 bases). CDR3 length equals 12 residues. Germline lookup yields CDR1 KGHDR and CDR2 SFDVKD. Between the trimmed V and J ends, which lost 5 bases and 15 bases, there was a span of 15 bases. The CDR3 loop is CATSAGGLLLFF. The DNA of the CDR3 is TGTGCCACCAGTGCGGGGGGCCTGTTGTTGTTTTTT.

The rearrangement uses TRBV15 and TRBJ2-1; D possibly uses TRBD1 or TRBD2 (5 bases each). Germline V gene lookup returns CDR1 LNHNV and CDR2 YYDKDF (reference sequence). This CDR3 is 15 amino acids long. The V end lost 0 bases, the J end lost 5 bases, and 11 bases lay between the germline ends. CDR3 in amino acids: CATSRDLGPDNEQFF. The CDR3 nucleotides read TGTGCCACCAGCAGAGACCTGGGACCGGACAATGAGCAGTTCTTC. The full variable domain, with the rest looked up from reference TRBV15 and TRBJ2-1, is DAMVIQNPRYQVTQFGKPVTLSCSQTLNHNVMYWYQQKSSQAPKLLFHYYDKDFNNEADTPDNFQSRRPNTSFCFLDIRSPGLGDTAMYLCATSRDLGPDNEQFFGPGTRLTVL.

The chain employs TRBV5-4 and TRBJ2-2; TRBD2 is a possible D gene (5 bases). The V end was cut by 0 bases, the J end by 1 base, with 10 bases between. Germline V gives CDR1 SGHNT, CDR2 YYREEE (reference sequence). This CDR3 region has 16 residues. The CDR3 here is CASSLDEGKNTGELFF. CDR3 in DNA: TGTGCCAGCAGCTTGGATGAGGGAAAGAACACCGGGGAGCTGTTTTTT.

The chain carries TRBV14 and TRBJ1-2; D is uncertain. The CDR3 extends over 17 amino acids. V lost 5 bases to trimming and J lost 2 bases, with 21 bases between them. The germline V gene encodes CDR1 SGHDN and CDR2 FVKESK. CDR3 sequence (DNA): TGTGCCAGCAGCGAATCCCATATCCCACCATTCAACTATGGCTACACCTTC. Its protein product is CASSESHIPPFNYGYTF.

The rearrangement links TRBV3-1 to TRBJ2-5; 8 bases are shared with TRBD1. Germline V lookup: CDR1 LGHDT, CDR2 YNNKEL (reference sequence). J was trimmed by 2 bases and V by 6 bases; bases with no gene match: 5. This CDR3 spans 14 amino acids. The DNA of the CDR3 is TGTGCCAGCAGTCAGGGGGCGCTACAAGAGACCCAGTACTTC. This encodes CASSQGALQETQYF.

V and J are TRBV4-3 and TRBJ2-1, with 10 bases fitting TRBD2. Looked up from germline, CDR1 is LGHNA and CDR2 is YSLEER. V trimming: 3 bases; J trimming: 4 bases; junction bases outside the gene matches: 9. The CDR3 has 17 residues. CDR3 sequence (DNA): TGCGCCAGCAGCCAGGAAATAGCGGGAGGAAAATACAATGAGCAGTTCTTC. Residues: CASSQEIAGGKYNEQFF.

V gene TRBV4-3 combines with J gene TRBJ2-5; tentative D call: TRBD1 (6 bases). CDR3 length equals 15 residues. Trimming took off 1 base at V and 4 bases at J, with 13 bases between the two ends. Germline CDR1 and CDR2: LGHNA and YSLEER. The DNA for the CDR3 is TGCGCCAGCAGCCAAGGGATGCAGGGGAGAGAGACCCAGTACTTC. Protein sequence: CASSQGMQGRETQYF.

The chain combines TRBV6-5 with TRBJ1-6; tentatively, D is TRBD1 (5 bases). Germline V CDR1 and CDR2: MNHEY, SVGAGI. With 0 bases removed from V and 5 bases from J, the gap between germline ends came to 11 bases. The CDR3 consists of 16 residues. The DNA of the CDR3 is TGTGCCAGCAGTTACTCGTGGGGCAATCATAATTCACCCCTCCACTTT. Amino acid sequence: CASSYSWGNHNSPLHF.

The genes are TRBV27 and TRBJ2-1, with D possibly TRBD2 on 7 matching bases. Germline V CDR1 and CDR2: MNHEY, SMNVEV (reference sequence). The CDR3 length is 16 residues. Trimming left V 7 bases short and J 6 bases short, with 22 bases between. The DNA of the CDR3 is TGTGCCAGCACCTCTGCCCGGGCGGGGGCCTCCAATGAGCAGTTCTTC. Amino acids: CASTSARAGASNEQFF.

The rearrangement uses TRBV5-1 and TRBJ2-1, with no clear D. Germline assignment: CDR1 SGHRS and CDR2 YFSETQ. This CDR3 comprises 12 residues. V was clipped by 4 bases and J by 8 bases, with 10 bases between them. CDR3 DNA sequence: TGCGCCAGCAGCCCACAGTGGGATGAGCAGTTCTTC. Protein sequence: CASSPQWDEQFF. Complete variable domain (other parts from reference TRBV5-1 and TRBJ2-1): KAGVTQTPRYLIKTRGQQVTLSCSPISGHRSVSWYQQTPGQGLQFLFEYFSETQRNKGNFPGRFSGRQFSNSRSEMNVSTLELGDSALYLCASSPQWDEQFFGPGTRLTVL.

This clonotype is a singleton in its sample. The V gene is TRBV28, the J gene TRBJ2-1; 8 nucleotides agree with TRBD2. The CDR3 spans 14 residues. Germline lookup yields CDR1 MDHEN and CDR2 SYDVKM. The V segment lost 7 bases and the J segment 6 bases; nucleotides outside the gene matches: 8. CDR3 residues: CASNTGGLSNEQFF. The CDR3 DNA follows: TGTGCCAGCAATACGGGAGGGCTCTCCAATGAGCAGTTCTTC.